This T cell receptor beta chain comes out of a study of blood T cell repertoires in COVID-19. Study-level background: Cohort 3 donors were reported recovered after two negative PCRs, clearance, or symptom resolution. Sources were T cells, B-cell-depleted T cells, or PBMCs; the material itself was cDNA or gDNA.

This clone was counted only a few times. Sequencing used immunoSEQ multiplex PCR; TCRdb keeps in-frame clones, though not all of them. The repertoire includes 150,000 to 200,000 clones, around 83% of them detected once, and about 26% sits in the top ten. Individuals aged about 18 to 90 years were recruited from roughly 23 US areas. Donors were grouped by their self-reported clinical history. Germline V gene sequence: CDR1 MDHEN, CDR2 SYDVKM. V shed 5 bases, J shed 2 bases, and the junction held 3 bases outside the gene matches. The CDR3 totals 13 residues. This sequence joins TRBV28 and TRBJ2-7, with 7 positions matching TRBD2. The TCR sequence derives from a woman aged 40 to 50 in a cohort exposed to, infected with or recovered from COVID-19 (not recorded which). Sequenced sample: PBMCs or T cells enriched from blood (not recorded which). Here the CDR3 reads CASSSGTPYEQYF. DNA of the CDR3: TGTGCCAGCAGTAGCGGGACCCCCTACGAGCAGTACTTC.